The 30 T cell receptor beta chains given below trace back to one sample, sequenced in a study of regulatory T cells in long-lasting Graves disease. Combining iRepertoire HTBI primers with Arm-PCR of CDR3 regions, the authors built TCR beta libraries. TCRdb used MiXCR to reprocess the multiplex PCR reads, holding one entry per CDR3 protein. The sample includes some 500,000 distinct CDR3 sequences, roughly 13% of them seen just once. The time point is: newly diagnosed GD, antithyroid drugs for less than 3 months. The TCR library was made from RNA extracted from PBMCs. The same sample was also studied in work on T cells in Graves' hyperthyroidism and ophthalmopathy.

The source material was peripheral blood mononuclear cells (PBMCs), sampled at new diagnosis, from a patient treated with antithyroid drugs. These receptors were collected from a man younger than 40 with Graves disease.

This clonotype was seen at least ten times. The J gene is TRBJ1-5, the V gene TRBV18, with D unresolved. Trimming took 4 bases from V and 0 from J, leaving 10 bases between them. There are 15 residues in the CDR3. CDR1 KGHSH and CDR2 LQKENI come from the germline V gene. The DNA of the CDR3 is TGTGCCAGCTCACTCGAGGTTTTTAGCAATCAGCCCCAGCATTTT. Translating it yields CASSLEVFSNQPQHF.

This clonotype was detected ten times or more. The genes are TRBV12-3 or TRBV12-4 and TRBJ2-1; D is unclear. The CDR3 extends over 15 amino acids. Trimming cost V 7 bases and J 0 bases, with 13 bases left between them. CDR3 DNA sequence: TGTGCCAGCACCCCGACTCTCAGCTCCTACAATGAGCAGTTCTTC. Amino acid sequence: CASTPTLSSYNEQFF.

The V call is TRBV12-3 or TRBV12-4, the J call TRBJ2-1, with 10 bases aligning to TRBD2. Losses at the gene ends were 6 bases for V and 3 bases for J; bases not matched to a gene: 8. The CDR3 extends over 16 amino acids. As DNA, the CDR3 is TGTGCCAGCAGCGTAGGAAGCGGGAGGGGCTACAATGAGCAGTTCTTC. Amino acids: CASSVGSGRGYNEQFF.

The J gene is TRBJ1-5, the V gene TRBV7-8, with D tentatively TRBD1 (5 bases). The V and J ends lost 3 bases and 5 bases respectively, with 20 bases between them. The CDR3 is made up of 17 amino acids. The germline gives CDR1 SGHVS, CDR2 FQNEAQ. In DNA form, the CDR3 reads TGTGCCAGCAGCTTCCTTGATTTGGGGAGAGGGGATCAGCCCCAGCATTTT. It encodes CASSFLDLGRGDQPQHF.

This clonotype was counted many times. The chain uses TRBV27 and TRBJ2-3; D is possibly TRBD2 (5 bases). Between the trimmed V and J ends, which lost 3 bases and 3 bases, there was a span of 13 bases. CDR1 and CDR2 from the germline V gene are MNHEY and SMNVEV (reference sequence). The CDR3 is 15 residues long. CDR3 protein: CASSLRRRRTDTQYF. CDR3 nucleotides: TGTGCCAGCAGTTTGAGGAGGAGGAGGACAGATACGCAGTATTTT.

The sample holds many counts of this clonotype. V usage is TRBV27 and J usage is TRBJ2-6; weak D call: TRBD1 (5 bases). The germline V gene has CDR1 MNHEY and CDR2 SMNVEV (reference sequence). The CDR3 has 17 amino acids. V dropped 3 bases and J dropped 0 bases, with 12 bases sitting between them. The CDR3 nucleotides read TGTGCCAGCAGTTTGACAGCGACTTACTCTGGGGCCAACGTCCTGACTTTC. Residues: CASSLTATYSGANVLTF.

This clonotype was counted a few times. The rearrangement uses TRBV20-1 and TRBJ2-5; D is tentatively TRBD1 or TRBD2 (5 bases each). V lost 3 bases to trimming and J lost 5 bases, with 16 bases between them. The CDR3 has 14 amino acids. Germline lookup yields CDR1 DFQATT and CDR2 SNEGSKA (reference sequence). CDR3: CSARFGGASETQYF. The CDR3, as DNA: TGCAGTGCTAGGTTTGGGGGAGCCTCGGAGACCCAGTACTTC.

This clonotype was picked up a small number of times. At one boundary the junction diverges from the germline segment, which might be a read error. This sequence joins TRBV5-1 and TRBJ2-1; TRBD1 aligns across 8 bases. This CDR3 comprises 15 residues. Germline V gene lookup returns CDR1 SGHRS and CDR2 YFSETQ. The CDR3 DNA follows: TGTGCCAGCAGCGTAGGGCCAGGGGGCGCGGATGAGCAGTTCTTC. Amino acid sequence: CASSVGPGGADEQFF.

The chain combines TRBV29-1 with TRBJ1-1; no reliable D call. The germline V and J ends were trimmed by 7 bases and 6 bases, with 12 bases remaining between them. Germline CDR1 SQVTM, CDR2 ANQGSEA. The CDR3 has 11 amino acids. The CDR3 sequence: CSACLGAEAFF. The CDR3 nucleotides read TGCAGCGCGTGTTTGGGCGCTGAAGCTTTCTTT.

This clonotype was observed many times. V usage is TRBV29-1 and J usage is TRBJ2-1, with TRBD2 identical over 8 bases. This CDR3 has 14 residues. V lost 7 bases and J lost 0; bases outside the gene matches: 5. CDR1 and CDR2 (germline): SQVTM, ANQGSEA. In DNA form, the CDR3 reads TGCAGCGCACCTCTAGCGGGCTCCTACAATGAGCAGTTCTTC. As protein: CSAPLAGSYNEQFF.

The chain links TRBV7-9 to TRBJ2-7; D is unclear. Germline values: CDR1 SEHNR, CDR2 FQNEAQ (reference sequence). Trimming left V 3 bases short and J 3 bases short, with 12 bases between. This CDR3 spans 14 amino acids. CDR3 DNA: TGTGCCAGCAGCTTCGACCGGGTCCTCTACGAGCAGTACTTC. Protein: CASSFDRVLYEQYF.

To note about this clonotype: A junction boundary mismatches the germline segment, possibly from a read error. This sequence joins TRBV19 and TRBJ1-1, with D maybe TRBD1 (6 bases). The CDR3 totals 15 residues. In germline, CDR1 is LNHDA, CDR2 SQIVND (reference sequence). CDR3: CTSRPGAAANTEAFF. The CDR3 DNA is TGTACCAGTAGACCAGGGGCAGCTGCGAACACTGAAGCTTTCTTT.

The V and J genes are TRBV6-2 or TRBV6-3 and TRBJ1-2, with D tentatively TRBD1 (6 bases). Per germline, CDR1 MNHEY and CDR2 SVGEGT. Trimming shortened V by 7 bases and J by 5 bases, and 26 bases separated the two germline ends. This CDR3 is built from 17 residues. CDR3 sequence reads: CASNDGTSIKSDYGYTF. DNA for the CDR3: TGTGCCAGCAACGACGGGACATCAATAAAGTCGGATTATGGCTACACCTTC.

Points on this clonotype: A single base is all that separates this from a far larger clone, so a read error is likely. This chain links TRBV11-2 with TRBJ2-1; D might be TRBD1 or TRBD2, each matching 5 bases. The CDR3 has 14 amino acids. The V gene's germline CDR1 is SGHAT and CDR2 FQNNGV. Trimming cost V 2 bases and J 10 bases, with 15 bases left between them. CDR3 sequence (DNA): TGTGCCAGCAGCTTATTTCGGGACCACTACGAGCAGTTCTTC. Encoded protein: CASSLFRDHYEQFF. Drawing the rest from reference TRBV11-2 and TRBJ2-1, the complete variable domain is EAGVAQSPRYKIIEKRQSVAFWCNPISGHATLYWYQQILGQGPKLLIQFQNNGVVDDSQLPKDRFSAERLKGVDSTLKIQPAKLEDSAVYLCASSLFRDHYEQFFGPGTRLTVL.

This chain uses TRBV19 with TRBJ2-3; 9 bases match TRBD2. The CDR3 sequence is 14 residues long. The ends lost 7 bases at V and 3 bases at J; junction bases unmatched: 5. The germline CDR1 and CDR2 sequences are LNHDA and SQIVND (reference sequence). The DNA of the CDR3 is TGTGCCAGTACGAGGCTAGCGGGAACAGATACGCAGTATTTT. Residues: CASTRLAGTDTQYF.

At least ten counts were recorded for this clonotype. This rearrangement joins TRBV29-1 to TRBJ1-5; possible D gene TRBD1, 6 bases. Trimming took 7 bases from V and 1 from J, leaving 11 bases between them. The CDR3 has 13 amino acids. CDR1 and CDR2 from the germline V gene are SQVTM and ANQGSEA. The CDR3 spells CSAKQGSNQPQHF. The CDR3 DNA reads TGCAGCGCAAAACAGGGAAGCAATCAGCCCCAGCATTTT.

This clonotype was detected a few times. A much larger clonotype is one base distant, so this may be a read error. This CDR3 is CASSHSIIGAGNTIYF. CDR3 in DNA: TGTGCCAGCAGTCACTCGATAATAGGGGCTGGAAACACCATATATTTT. The chain is built from TRBV6-6 and TRBJ1-3, with D possibly TRBD1 on 5 matching bases. This CDR3 has 16 amino acids. The germline V gene encodes CDR1 MNHNY and CDR2 SVGAGI (reference sequence).

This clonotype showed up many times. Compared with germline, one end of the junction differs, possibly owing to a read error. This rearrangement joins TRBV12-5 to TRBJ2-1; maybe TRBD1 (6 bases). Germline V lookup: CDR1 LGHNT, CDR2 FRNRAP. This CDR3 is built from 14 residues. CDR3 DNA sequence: TGTGCTAGTGGCTTGGGGCAGGGGTGGAATGAGCAGTTCTTC. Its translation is CASGLGQGWNEQFF. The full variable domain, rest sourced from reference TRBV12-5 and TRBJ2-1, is DARVTQTPRHKVTEMGQEVTMRCQPILGHNTVFWYRQTMMQGLELLAYFRNRAPLDDSGMPKDRFSAEMPDATLATLKIQPSEPRDSAVYFCASGLGQGWNEQFFGPGTRLTVL.

CDR3 sequence (DNA): TGTGCCAGCAGCTTGGCCGAGGAAGGGTGGCAGCCCCAGCATTTT. It codes for CASSLAEEGWQPQHF. This chain joins TRBV5-6 and TRBJ1-5; D uncertain. Trimming took off 0 bases at V and 7 bases at J, with 14 bases between the two ends. The germline CDR1 and CDR2 sequences are SGHDT and YYEEEE. The CDR3 length is 15 residues.

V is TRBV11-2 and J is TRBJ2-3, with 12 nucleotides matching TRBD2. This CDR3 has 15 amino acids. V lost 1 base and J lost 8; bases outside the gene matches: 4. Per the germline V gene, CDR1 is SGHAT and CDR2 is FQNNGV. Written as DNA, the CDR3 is TGTGCCAGCAGCTTAGGACTAGCGGGAGATGGTACGCAGTATTTT. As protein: CASSLGLAGDGTQYF.

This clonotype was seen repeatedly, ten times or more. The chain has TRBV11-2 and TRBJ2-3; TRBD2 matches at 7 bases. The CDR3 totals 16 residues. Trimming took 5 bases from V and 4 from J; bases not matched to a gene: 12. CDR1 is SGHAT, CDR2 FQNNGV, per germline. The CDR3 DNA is TGTGCCAGCAGCCCCTGGCGTTCGGGAGGAGCAGATACGCAGTATTTT. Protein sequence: CASSPWRSGGADTQYF.

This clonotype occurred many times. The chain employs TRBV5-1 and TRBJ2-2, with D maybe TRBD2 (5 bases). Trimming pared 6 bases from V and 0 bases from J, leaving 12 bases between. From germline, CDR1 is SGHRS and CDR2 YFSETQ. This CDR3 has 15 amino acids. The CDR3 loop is CASTLEGSNTGELFF. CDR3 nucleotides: TGCGCCAGCACCCTTGAGGGATCGAACACCGGGGAGCTGTTTTTT.

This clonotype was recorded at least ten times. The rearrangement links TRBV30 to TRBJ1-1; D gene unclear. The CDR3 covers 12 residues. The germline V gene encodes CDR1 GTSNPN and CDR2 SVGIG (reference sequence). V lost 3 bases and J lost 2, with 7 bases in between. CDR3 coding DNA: TGTGCCTGGAGCCCGAGTAACACTGAAGCTTTCTTT. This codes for CAWSPSNTEAFF.

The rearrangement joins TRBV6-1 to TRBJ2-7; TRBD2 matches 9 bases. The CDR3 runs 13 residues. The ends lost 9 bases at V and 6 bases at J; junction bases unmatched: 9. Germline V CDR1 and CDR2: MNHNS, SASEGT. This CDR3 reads CASTGLALTEQYF. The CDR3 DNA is TGTGCCAGTACGGGACTAGCCTTAACCGAGCAGTACTTC.

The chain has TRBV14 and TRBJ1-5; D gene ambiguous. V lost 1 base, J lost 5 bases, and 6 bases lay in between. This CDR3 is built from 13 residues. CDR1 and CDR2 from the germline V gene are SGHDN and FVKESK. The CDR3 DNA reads TGTGCCAGCAGCCAAGGGGGTGATCAGCCCCAGCATTTT. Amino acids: CASSQGGDQPQHF.

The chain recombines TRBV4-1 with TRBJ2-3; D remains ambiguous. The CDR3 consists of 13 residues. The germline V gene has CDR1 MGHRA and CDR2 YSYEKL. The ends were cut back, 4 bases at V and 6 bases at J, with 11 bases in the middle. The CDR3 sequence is CASSRIHGDTQYF. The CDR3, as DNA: TGCGCCAGCAGCCGGATCCACGGGGATACGCAGTATTTT.

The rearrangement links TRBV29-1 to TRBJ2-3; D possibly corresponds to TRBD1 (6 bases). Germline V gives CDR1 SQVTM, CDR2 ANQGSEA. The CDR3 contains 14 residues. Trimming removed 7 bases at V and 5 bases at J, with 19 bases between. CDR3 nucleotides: TGCAGCGCTGATAACAGGGAAGTGGGAGATACGCAGTATTTT. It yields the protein CSADNREVGDTQYF.

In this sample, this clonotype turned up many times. The CDR3 region is CASSRGGGTEKLFF. CDR3 in DNA: TGTGCCAGCAGCCGAGGGGGAGGGACGGAAAAACTGTTTTTT. V gene TRBV12-3 or TRBV12-4 combines with J gene TRBJ1-4; D is possibly TRBD1 (6 bases). The CDR3 runs to 14 residues. V lost 6 bases and J lost 8, with 16 bases in between.

The CDR3 DNA sequence: TGCAGTGCGCGCCCTCGGACTAGCGGGAGGGAGACCCAGTACTTC. Protein product: CSARPRTSGRETQYF. This sequence joins TRBV20-1 and TRBJ2-5; 14 positions match TRBD2. J was trimmed by 5 bases and V by 6 bases; bases with no gene match: 8. CDR3 length: 15 residues. Germline CDR1 and CDR2: DFQATT and SNEGSKA (reference sequence).

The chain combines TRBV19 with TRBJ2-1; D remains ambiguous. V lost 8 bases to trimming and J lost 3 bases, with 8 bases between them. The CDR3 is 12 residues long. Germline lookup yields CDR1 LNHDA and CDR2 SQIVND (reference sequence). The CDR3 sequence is CASSEDYNEQFF. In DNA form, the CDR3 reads TGTGCCAGTTCCGAAGACTACAATGAGCAGTTCTTC.